This T cell receptor beta chain comes out of a study of cytomegalovirus exposure and HLA in healthy donors. 13 Jbeta primers and 60 Vbeta primers were used for the PCR. Clones were sequenced by immunoSEQ multiplex PCR, and TCRdb holds only the in-frame ones, with some missing. The table records over 85,000 clones, about 73% of them present only once. Comments on this clone: Its target is not known.

Points from the study as a whole: Later analysis suggested links between common viral pathogens and several top significant clusters.

Trimming shortened V by 2 bases and J by 7 bases, and 12 bases separated the two germline ends. The germline gives CDR1 MNHNS, CDR2 SASEGT. The CDR3 is 14 residues long. The source of this sequence is a woman aged 25-40 years in good health and CMV-seronegative. The chain couples TRBV6-1 to TRBJ1-5; maybe TRBD1 (6 bases). Sequencing was done on a sample of PBMCs. The CDR3 reads CASSEWAGDQPQHF. The CDR3 bases are TGTGCCAGCAGTGAATGGGCAGGGGACCAGCCCCAGCATTTT.